Below, 28 T cell receptor beta chains from the same sample are listed, as sequenced in a study of blood T cell repertoires in COVID-19. The protocol was immunoSEQ multiplex PCR, while the TCRdb copy is restricted to in-frame clones and leaves out a portion. The repertoire consists of fewer than 60,000 clones, with around 90% occurring once and the leading ten covering more than 3%. The sample taken for sequencing was peripheral blood. Every receptor here comes from a human donor in a cohort sampled during active COVID-19.

The chain uses TRBV4-1 and TRBJ1-4; the D gene is possibly TRBD1 (5 bases). The length of the CDR3 is 14 residues. Trimming took 1 base from V and 8 from J, leaving 11 bases between them. Germline V gene sequence: CDR1 MGHRA, CDR2 YSYEKL. CDR3 amino acids: CASSQGQGREKLFF. The CDR3 DNA reads TGCGCCAGCAGCCAAGGGCAGGGTCGCGAAAAACTGTTTTTT.

In its sample, this clone was seen once. The rearrangement uses TRBV12-3 or TRBV12-4 and TRBJ1-2, with 7 bases fitting TRBD1. The ends lost 3 bases at V and 8 bases at J; junction bases unmatched: 6. There are 13 residues in the CDR3. The CDR3 DNA reads TGTGCCAGCAGTTTCCCCGGACAGGAGGGCTACACCTTC. Translated: CASSFPGQEGYTF.

The chain links TRBV6-5 to TRBJ2-1; 15 bases map to TRBD2. This CDR3 has 15 residues. Germline CDR1 is MNHEY and CDR2 is SVGAGI. The junction had 4 bases not matched to a gene; V was cut back by 6 bases and J by 7 bases. CDR3 residues: CASRGLAGGENEQFF. The CDR3 DNA is TGTGCCAGCAGGGGACTAGCGGGGGGTGAGAATGAGCAGTTCTTC.

The rearrangement links TRBV7-6 to TRBJ2-7, with D possibly being TRBD1 (6 bases). This CDR3 spans 14 amino acids. V was shortened by 7 bases and J by 5 bases, with 18 bases between the two germline ends. Germline loops: CDR1 SGHVS, CDR2 FNYEAQ. This chain's CDR3 is CASNTGGRGNEQYF. The DNA for the CDR3 is TGTGCCAGCAACACAGGTGGCAGGGGAAACGAGCAGTACTTC.

This clone was detected once. This rearrangement joins TRBV19 to TRBJ1-2; 10 positions match TRBD1. With 9 bases clipped from V and 4 bases from J, the junction kept 5 bases outside the gene matches. Germline-derived CDR1 and CDR2 are LNHDA and SQIVND (reference sequence). The length of the CDR3 is 13 residues. CDR3 coding DNA: TGTGCCAGCAGGACAGGGGGAGGCTATGGCTACACCTTC. This encodes CASRTGGGYGYTF. Looking up the rest from reference TRBV19 and TRBJ1-2 gives the full variable domain: DGGITQSPKYLFRKEGQNVTLSCEQNLNHDAMYWYRQDPGQGLRLIYYSQIVNDFQKGDIAEGYSVSREKKESFPLTVTSAQKNPTAFYLCASRTGGGYGYTFGSGTRLTVV.

V is TRBV3-1 (or the pseudogene TRBV3-2) and J is TRBJ1-6; D unclear. Looked up from germline, CDR1 is LGHDT and CDR2 is YNNKEL (reference sequence). The CDR3 covers 18 residues. Trimming shortened V by 0 bases and J by 0 bases, and 12 bases separated the two germline ends. In nucleotides, the CDR3 is TGTGCCAGCAGCCAAGATACGGCGGAGAGCTCCTATAATTCACCCCTCCACTTT. It is translated as CASSQDTAESSYNSPLHF.

This chain uses TRBV27 with TRBJ2-7; D is uncertain. The CDR3 has 12 amino acids. The germline V and J ends were trimmed by 7 bases and 8 bases, with 15 bases remaining between them. The V gene's germline CDR1 is MNHEY and CDR2 SMNVEV (reference sequence). The CDR3 region is CASNLTIYQQYF. The CDR3 DNA follows: TGTGCCAGCAACCTAACTATCTATCAGCAGTACTTC.

The chain has TRBV6-5 and TRBJ1-2, with 9 bases identical to TRBD1. The junction had 7 bases not matched to a gene; V was cut back by 6 bases and J by 2 bases. The CDR3 runs to 15 residues. The germline V gene has CDR1 MNHEY and CDR2 SVGAGI. CDR3 in DNA: TGTGCCAGCAGGCCTCAACAGGGGGCGAACTATGGCTACACCTTC. Encoded protein: CASRPQQGANYGYTF.

V gene TRBV18 combines with J gene TRBJ1-1, with D uncertain. There are 13 residues in the CDR3. CDR1 KGHSH and CDR2 LQKENI come from the germline V gene. The V and J ends lost 2 bases and 3 bases respectively, with 7 bases between them. CDR3 coding DNA: TGTGCCAGCTCACCATCTCGGGACACTGAAGCTTTCTTT. This gives the protein CASSPSRDTEAFF.

The chain couples TRBV10-3 to TRBJ1-2; TRBD1 aligns across 9 bases. The CDR3 is 12 residues long. Germline assignment: CDR1 ENHRY and CDR2 SYGVKD. The trim removed 7 bases at V and 6 bases at J, leaving 3 bases unmatched. The CDR3 nucleotides read TGTGCCATCAACAGGGGGCAAGATGGCTACACCTTC. Translation: CAINRGQDGYTF.

This chain uses TRBV4-2 with TRBJ1-1, with D possibly being TRBD1 (5 bases). This CDR3 comprises 15 residues. With 4 bases removed from V and 1 base from J, the gap between germline ends came to 13 bases. The germline V gene has CDR1 LGHNA and CDR2 YNFKEQ. Here the CDR3 DNA reads TGTGCCAGCAGCCTTTTCCTGACAGAGAACACTGAAGCTTTCTTT. Protein sequence: CASSLFLTENTEAFF.

This sequence joins TRBV7-9 and TRBJ1-1, with TRBD1 matching over 8 bases. From germline, CDR1 is SEHNR and CDR2 FQNEAQ (reference sequence). The CDR3 has 15 residues. The ends lost 4 bases at V and 2 bases at J; junction bases unmatched: 6. The CDR3 DNA reads as TGTGCCAGCAGCTCCCCGACAGGGGTTAACACTGAAGCTTTCTTT. Encoded protein: CASSSPTGVNTEAFF.

The chain carries TRBV5-6 and TRBJ1-1, with D tentatively TRBD1 (5 bases). The CDR3 is made up of 15 amino acids. Germline assignment: CDR1 SGHDT and CDR2 YYEEEE. Trimming removed 7 bases at V and 6 bases at J, with 22 bases between. The DNA of the CDR3 is TGTGCCAGCTCTTGGGGGGTCCGGGGACTGCCTGAAGCTTTCTTT. This translates into CASSWGVRGLPEAFF.

The chain recombines TRBV6-6 with TRBJ2-5; 10 bases line up with TRBD1. This CDR3 is 17 amino acids long. CDR1 is MNHNY and CDR2 is SVGAGI in the germline V gene (reference sequence). The V gene end was trimmed by 5 bases and the J gene end by 4 bases; junction bases not matched to a gene: 13. The CDR3 is CASSPGQGIPAGETQYF. As DNA, the CDR3 is TGTGCCAGCAGTCCGGGACAGGGGATCCCGGCAGGAGAGACCCAGTACTTC.

In its sample, this clone was seen once. This sequence joins TRBV5-1 and TRBJ2-6, with D possibly being TRBD1 or TRBD2 (6 bases each). Trimming left V 4 bases short and J 0 bases short, with 14 bases between. CDR1 and CDR2 from the germline V gene are SGHRS and YFSETQ. The CDR3 covers 17 residues. The CDR3 protein is CASSMAGHRSGANVLTF. The CDR3 DNA reads TGCGCCAGCAGCATGGCGGGACATCGCTCTGGGGCCAACGTCCTGACTTTC.

CDR3 sequence (DNA): TGTGCCAGCAGTGGCAGGGTTACTAACTATGGCTACACCTTC. Its protein product is CASSGRVTNYGYTF. The V call is TRBV6-6, the J call TRBJ1-2; D possibly corresponds to TRBD1 (5 bases). V lost 5 bases, J lost 0 bases, and 10 bases lay in between. The CDR3 runs 14 residues. The V gene's germline CDR1 is MNHNY and CDR2 SVGAGI (reference sequence).

CDR3 loop: CASSPPGLAGGRTDTQYF. The CDR3 region has the DNA TGTGCCAGCTCACCACCGGGACTAGCGGGAGGGCGCACAGATACGCAGTATTTT. The chain is built from TRBV18 and TRBJ2-3; the match to TRBD2 covers 16 bases. J was trimmed by 1 base and V by 0 bases; bases with no gene match: 1. The CDR3 is made up of 18 amino acids. The germline CDR1 and CDR2 sequences are KGHSH and LQKENI. Based on the CDR3 plus reference TRBV18 and TRBJ2-3, the full variable domain is NAGVMQNPRHLVRRRGQEARLRCSPMKGHSHVYWYRQLPEEGLKFMVYLQKENIIDESGMPKERFSAEFPKEGPSILRIQQVVRGDSAAYFCASSPPGLAGGRTDTQYFGPGTRLTVL.

This clone was recorded once. The chain joins TRBV7-8 to TRBJ2-7; D is ambiguous. Germline-derived CDR1 and CDR2 are SGHVS and FQNEAQ. The CDR3 has 13 residues. Trimming left V 4 bases short and J 6 bases short, with 13 bases between. The CDR3 DNA is TGTGCCAGCAGCTCCAACTCTTACGGCGAGCAGTACGTC. This codes for CASSSNSYGEQYV.

The rearrangement uses TRBV25-1 and TRBJ2-3; D unclear. With 3 bases removed from V and 4 bases from J, the gap between germline ends came to 5 bases. Germline V gene lookup returns CDR1 MGHDK and CDR2 SYGVNS. The CDR3 extends over 12 amino acids. This CDR3 is CASSDSPDTQYF. Written as DNA, the CDR3 is TGTGCCAGCAGTGACTCCCCAGATACGCAGTATTTT.

This clone appeared a single time. The V gene is TRBV28, the J gene TRBJ2-1; D unresolved. Germline V gene lookup returns CDR1 MDHEN and CDR2 SYDVKM. CDR3 length equals 12 residues. The ends were cut back, 4 bases at V and 5 bases at J, with 6 bases in the middle. The CDR3, as DNA: TGTGCCAGCAGTTGGTACAACAATGAGCAGTTCTTC. It encodes CASSWYNNEQFF.

The V and J genes are TRBV29-1 and TRBJ1-4; maybe TRBD1 (6 bases). The germline gives CDR1 SQVTM, CDR2 ANQGSEA. V was clipped by 7 bases and J by 7 bases, with 16 bases between them. This CDR3 spans 13 amino acids. In DNA form, the CDR3 reads TGCAGCGCCTCCGGCCAGGGGAGTGAAAAACTGTTTTTT. This translates into CSASGQGSEKLFF.

This clone has just one count. The chain couples TRBV5-1 to TRBJ1-1; tentatively, D is TRBD1 (6 bases). There are 15 residues in the CDR3. The germline V and J ends were trimmed by 0 bases and 4 bases, with 13 bases remaining between them. CDR1 and CDR2 (germline): SGHRS, YFSETQ. The chain's CDR3 is CASSLGSGQGTEAFF. For the CDR3, the DNA is TGCGCCAGCAGCTTGGGATCGGGACAAGGCACTGAAGCTTTCTTT. The full variable domain, with the rest looked up from reference TRBV5-1 and TRBJ1-1, is KAGVTQTPRYLIKTRGQQVTLSCSPISGHRSVSWYQQTPGQGLQFLFEYFSETQRNKGNFPGRFSGRQFSNSRSEMNVSTLELGDSALYLCASSLGSGQGTEAFFGQGTRLTVV.

V gene TRBV28 combines with J gene TRBJ2-7; 9 bases align to TRBD2. Germline CDR1 MDHEN, CDR2 SYDVKM. The CDR3 consists of 15 residues. V trimming: 5 bases; J trimming: 3 bases; junction bases outside the gene matches: 8. The CDR3 nucleotides are TGTGCCAGCAGTCCCGGTGCGGGAGGGAACTACGAGCAGTACGTC. Encoded protein: CASSPGAGGNYEQYV.

In this sample, this clone turned up a few times. V usage is TRBV5-5 and J usage is TRBJ2-1; TRBD1 matches at 7 bases. Germline V gives CDR1 SGHKS, CDR2 YYEKEE (reference sequence). Trimming removed 5 bases from V and 3 bases from J; junction bases left unmatched: 11. This CDR3 has 16 residues. This CDR3 reads CASSPAGGVLYNEQFF. In DNA, the CDR3 is TGTGCCAGCAGTCCCGCAGGGGGAGTCCTCTACAATGAGCAGTTCTTC.

The chain links TRBV9 to TRBJ2-1, with 13 positions matching TRBD2. The ends lost 4 bases at V and 0 bases at J; junction bases unmatched: 16. Germline assignment: CDR1 SGDLS and CDR2 YYNGEE. The CDR3 has 21 residues. The CDR3 reads CASSTPAPTSGRDTSYNEQFF. The CDR3 region has the DNA TGTGCCAGCAGCACCCCCGCCCCCACTAGCGGGAGGGACACCTCCTACAATGAGCAGTTCTTC.

The chain employs TRBV5-1 and TRBJ1-1; D gene uncertain. From germline, CDR1 is SGHRS and CDR2 YFSETQ. V was shortened by 0 bases and J by 1 base, with 7 bases between the two germline ends. This CDR3 has 14 amino acids. The CDR3 DNA reads as TGCGCCAGCAGCTTGGGCAGTACGAACACTGAAGCTTTCTTT. Protein: CASSLGSTNTEAFF. Combining the CDR3 with reference TRBV5-1 and TRBJ1-1 gives the whole variable domain KAGVTQTPRYLIKTRGQQVTLSCSPISGHRSVSWYQQTPGQGLQFLFEYFSETQRNKGNFPGRFSGRQFSNSRSEMNVSTLELGDSALYLCASSLGSTNTEAFFGQGTRLTVV.

The rearrangement uses TRBV9 and TRBJ2-5; TRBD2 agrees at 9 bases. Unmatched junction bases numbered 7, after V lost 0 bases and J lost 4 bases. The germline V gene encodes CDR1 SGDLS and CDR2 YYNGEE. The length of the CDR3 is 16 residues. The CDR3 loop reads CASSVGASGTSETQYF. In DNA form, the CDR3 reads TGTGCCAGCAGCGTAGGAGCTAGCGGGACCTCAGAGACCCAGTACTTC.

The CDR3 nucleotides are TGTGCCAGCAGTCCCGGGGGAAACACCATATATTTT. Residues: CASSPGGNTIYF. This rearrangement joins TRBV6-6 to TRBJ1-3; D not resolved. V was pared by 5 bases and J by 4 bases, with 6 bases between. Germline CDR1 and CDR2: MNHNY and SVGAGI (reference sequence). The CDR3 length is 12 residues.